One sample yielded the 28 T cell receptor beta chains listed below, sequenced in a study of neoadjuvant anti-PD-1 for oral cavity cancer. Sequencing used immunoSEQ multiplex PCR; TCRdb keeps in-frame clones, though not all of them. The table lists roughly 40,000 clones, 77% of them singletons. Specified time point: after neoadjuvant nivolumab, at surgical resection. The sample consisted of PBMCs, taken after nivolumab (anti-PD-1) treatment. All receptors come from a person aged 35-79 years with oral cavity squamous cell carcinoma.

The rearrangement joins TRBV30 to TRBJ2-1; D gene uncertain. Germline V gene lookup returns CDR1 GTSNPN and CDR2 SVGIG (reference sequence). V lost 3 bases and J lost 3, with 12 bases in between. The CDR3 totals 14 residues. CDR3 amino acids: CAWRRQMGYNEQFF. The CDR3 DNA is TGTGCCTGGAGGCGGCAGATGGGCTACAATGAGCAGTTCTTC. The variable domain in full, with the rest retrieved from reference TRBV30 and TRBJ2-1, is SQTIHQWPATLVQPVGSPLSLECTVEGTSNPNLYWYRQAAGRGLQLLFYSVGIGQISSEVPQNLSASRPQDRQFILSSKKLLLSDSGFYLCAWRRQMGYNEQFFGPGTRLTVL.

The V gene is TRBV7-2, the J gene TRBJ1-2; TRBD1 is a possible D gene (6 bases). Germline assignment: CDR1 SGHTA and CDR2 FQGNSA. CDR3 length: 16 amino acids. V was pared by 5 bases and J by 2 bases, with 18 bases between. Written as DNA, the CDR3 is TGTGCCAGCAGCCCCCGGCTGGGAAGGGGGAACTATGGCTACACCTTC. It is translated as CASSPRLGRGNYGYTF.

This chain links TRBV9 with TRBJ1-3, with D hard to call. The CDR3 contains 13 residues. Trimming left V 3 bases short and J 4 bases short, with 8 bases between. Germline V gives CDR1 SGDLS, CDR2 YYNGEE. The CDR3 reads CASSDEGGNTIYF. CDR3 bases: TGTGCCAGCAGCGATGAAGGAGGAAACACCATATATTTT.

The chain is built from TRBV19 and TRBJ2-7; TRBD1 aligns across 8 bases. This CDR3 is 13 amino acids long. Germline V lookup: CDR1 LNHDA, CDR2 SQIVND (reference sequence). V lost 5 bases and J lost 5; bases outside the gene matches: 5. CDR3 sequence: CASSGGQAHEQYF. CDR3 DNA: TGTGCCAGTAGTGGGGGACAGGCCCACGAGCAGTACTTC. Full variable domain (missing parts from reference TRBV19 and TRBJ2-7): DGGITQSPKYLFRKEGQNVTLSCEQNLNHDAMYWYRQDPGQGLRLIYYSQIVNDFQKGDIAEGYSVSREKKESFPLTVTSAQKNPTAFYLCASSGGQAHEQYFGPGTRLTVT.

This chain uses TRBV19 with TRBJ2-5; 11 nucleotides agree with TRBD2. The V and J ends lost 5 bases and 7 bases, in that order; junction bases with no gene match: 9. Germline V gene data show CDR1 as LNHDA and CDR2 as SQIVND (reference sequence). This CDR3 has 15 residues. CDR3 sequence: CASSSTSGGRRTQYF. CDR3 in DNA: TGTGCCAGTAGTTCCACTAGCGGGGGCCGGCGGACCCAGTACTTC. Together with reference TRBV19 and TRBJ2-5, the CDR3 gives the full variable domain: DGGITQSPKYLFRKEGQNVTLSCEQNLNHDAMYWYRQDPGQGLRLIYYSQIVNDFQKGDIAEGYSVSREKKESFPLTVTSAQKNPTAFYLCASSSTSGGRRTQYFGPGTRLLVL.

The J gene is TRBJ1-2, the V gene TRBV4-2; D remains ambiguous. Trimming shortened V by 3 bases and J by 2 bases, and 13 bases separated the two germline ends. This CDR3 spans 15 amino acids. Germline-derived CDR1 and CDR2 are LGHNA and YNFKEQ. The CDR3 protein is CASSQEERRNYGYTF. For the CDR3, the DNA is TGTGCCAGCAGCCAGGAAGAGCGGCGAAACTATGGCTACACCTTC.

V and J are TRBV30 and TRBJ2-3; maybe TRBD2 (5 bases). Trimming left V 4 bases short and J 6 bases short, with 11 bases between. This CDR3 has 12 residues. Germline CDR1 is GTSNPN and CDR2 is SVGIG (reference sequence). The CDR3 DNA is TGTGCCTGGACCGAGGGCTCGGATACGCAGTATTTT. It codes for CAWTEGSDTQYF.

The chain joins TRBV7-2 to TRBJ2-1; TRBD2 matches 8 bases. V gave up 4 bases and J gave up 4 bases; unmatched junction bases: 12. The germline V gene encodes CDR1 SGHTA and CDR2 FQGNSA. The CDR3 is made up of 17 amino acids. The CDR3: CASSSDLAGGGYNEQFF. The CDR3 nucleotides are TGTGCCAGCAGCTCCGACCTTGCCGGGGGGGGTTACAATGAGCAGTTCTTC.

The chain combines TRBV28 with TRBJ1-1; D is unresolved. This CDR3 has 12 amino acids. CDR1 and CDR2 from the germline V gene are MDHEN and SYDVKM. V was trimmed by 4 bases and J by 1 base, leaving 4 bases between them. The CDR3 loop is CASSSANTEAFF. The CDR3 coding sequence is TGTGCCAGCAGTTCAGCGAACACTGAAGCTTTCTTT.

The chain's CDR3 is CASSLDREYEQYF. In nucleotides, the CDR3 is TGTGCCAGCAGCTTAGATCGGGAATACGAGCAGTACTTC. The chain couples TRBV11-3 to TRBJ2-7, with a weak D call TRBD2 (5 bases). Germline CDR1 reads SGHNT; CDR2 reads YENEEA. Between the trimmed V and J ends, which lost 0 bases and 4 bases, there was a span of 7 bases. This CDR3 region has 13 residues.

V gene TRBV5-1 combines with J gene TRBJ2-1, with TRBD2 identical over 12 bases. The CDR3 has 15 residues. V was clipped by 4 bases and J by 5 bases; unmatched bases: 4. The germline V gene has CDR1 SGHRS and CDR2 YFSETQ. CDR3 in amino acids: CASSPPSGGDNEQFF. The CDR3 region has the DNA TGCGCCAGCAGCCCCCCTAGCGGGGGGGACAATGAGCAGTTCTTC.

The chain recombines TRBV6-1 with TRBJ1-5; D remains ambiguous. Germline V lookup: CDR1 MNHNS, CDR2 SASEGT. Deletions cut 2 bases from V and 1 base from J, with 6 bases between. The CDR3 is made up of 14 amino acids. CDR3 protein: CASSEILSNQPQHF. CDR3 DNA sequence: TGTGCCAGCAGTGAAATATTAAGCAATCAGCCCCAGCATTTT.

The gene calls are TRBV5-4 and TRBJ2-5; 10 positions agree with TRBD2. This CDR3 has 15 amino acids. After removal of 3 bases from V and 3 bases from J, the junction contained 5 bases not matched to a gene. Germline V lookup: CDR1 SGHNT, CDR2 YYREEE (reference sequence). The CDR3 nucleotides are TGTGCCAGCAGCTCGGGGACTAGCGCAAAAGAGACCCAGTACTTC. Translation: CASSSGTSAKETQYF.

V usage is TRBV14 and J usage is TRBJ2-7, with TRBD1 as a possible D gene (6 bases). V was clipped by 2 bases and J by 2 bases, with 10 bases between them. The CDR3 covers 14 residues. From germline, CDR1 is SGHDN and CDR2 FVKESK. The CDR3 here is CASSQLRGAYEQYF. The CDR3 nucleotides are TGTGCCAGCAGCCAACTCAGGGGTGCCTACGAGCAGTACTTC.

The chain employs TRBV4-1 and TRBJ2-1; no clear D. Trimming removed 4 bases from V and 10 bases from J, with 11 bases in between. The CDR3 covers 12 residues. Germline loops: CDR1 MGHRA, CDR2 YSYEKL. The CDR3 DNA reads as TGCGCCAGCAGCCCTCCGGGCGGAGAGCAGTTCTTC. Amino acid sequence: CASSPPGGEQFF.

CDR3 nucleotide sequence: TGTGCCAGCAGTGACGGACAGGTCGGGCACCATGAGCAGTTCTTC. This gives the protein CASSDGQVGHHEQFF. The V call is TRBV6-6, the J call TRBJ2-1; 7 nucleotides align to TRBD1. The junction had 12 bases not matched to a gene; V was cut back by 5 bases and J by 8 bases. This CDR3 comprises 15 residues. Germline CDR1 and CDR2: MNHNY and SVGAGI (reference sequence).

V usage is TRBV6-5 and J usage is TRBJ1-5; 9 positions match TRBD1. The V segment lost 4 bases and the J segment 4 bases; nucleotides outside the gene matches: 5. This CDR3 has 15 residues. The V gene's germline CDR1 is MNHEY and CDR2 SVGAGI. CDR3 sequence: CASSSQGAGNQPQHF. The CDR3 DNA sequence: TGTGCCAGCAGTTCACAGGGGGCGGGAAATCAGCCCCAGCATTTT.

This chain uses TRBV6-5 with TRBJ2-7; D is possibly TRBD2 (6 bases). Trimming removed 4 bases from V and 7 bases from J, with 14 bases in between. The CDR3 is 13 amino acids. CDR1 is MNHEY, CDR2 SVGAGI, per germline. In nucleotides, the CDR3 is TGTGCCAGCAGTTTGCGGGAATTCCGGGAGCAGTACTTC. This codes for CASSLREFREQYF.

V gene TRBV7-9 combines with J gene TRBJ1-5; D perhaps matches TRBD1 (5 bases). Trimming removed 0 bases from V and 4 bases from J, with 7 bases in between. Per germline, CDR1 SEHNR and CDR2 FQNEAQ (reference sequence). The CDR3 runs 14 residues. This chain's CDR3 is CASSLAQGNQPQHF. Here the CDR3 DNA reads TGTGCCAGCAGCTTAGCGCAGGGAAATCAGCCCCAGCATTTT. Together with reference TRBV7-9 and TRBJ1-5, the CDR3 gives the full variable domain: DTGVSQNPRHKITKRGQNVTFRCDPISEHNRLYWYRQTLGQGPEFLTYFQNEAQLEKSRLLSDRFSAERPKGSFSTLEIQRTEQGDSAMYLCASSLAQGNQPQHFGDGTRLSIL.

The genes are TRBV9 and TRBJ1-1; D unresolved. The V end lost 0 bases, the J end lost 0 bases, and 12 bases lay between the germline ends. Per germline, CDR1 SGDLS and CDR2 YYNGEE. The CDR3 is made up of 16 amino acids. The CDR3 here is CASSVGTTKVNTEAFF. DNA for the CDR3: TGTGCCAGCAGCGTAGGCACCACGAAGGTGAACACTGAAGCTTTCTTT. The variable domain in full, with the rest retrieved from reference TRBV9 and TRBJ1-1, is DSGVTQTPKHLITATGQRVTLRCSPRSGDLSVYWYQQSLDQGLQFLIQYYNGEERAKGNILERFSAQQFPDLHSELNLSSLELGDSALYFCASSVGTTKVNTEAFFGQGTRLTVV.

V and J are TRBV20-1 and TRBJ2-2; possibly TRBD2 for D (6 bases). This CDR3 region has 11 residues. From germline, CDR1 is DFQATT and CDR2 SNEGSKA (reference sequence). Trimming took 7 bases from V and 7 from J, leaving 10 bases between them. The CDR3 protein is CSVRGSGELFF. In nucleotides, the CDR3 is TGCAGTGTTCGGGGGAGCGGGGAGCTGTTTTTT.

The chain recombines TRBV28 with TRBJ2-2; a possible D gene is TRBD2 (6 bases). The germline V gene encodes CDR1 MDHEN and CDR2 SYDVKM. This CDR3 region has 15 residues. V was cut by 5 bases and J by 3 bases, with 13 bases left in between. The CDR3 DNA follows: TGTGCCAGCAGTAGAACTAGCTCTTACACCGGGGAGCTGTTTTTT. Its protein product is CASSRTSSYTGELFF.

V gene TRBV5-1 combines with J gene TRBJ2-5, with D maybe TRBD1 (5 bases). Germline CDR1 SGHRS, CDR2 YFSETQ. The CDR3 extends over 17 amino acids. Between the trimmed V and J ends, which lost 0 bases and 4 bases, there was a span of 19 bases. CDR3 in amino acids: CASSLERAQGRGETQYF. DNA for the CDR3: TGCGCCAGCAGCTTGGAAAGAGCGCAGGGAAGGGGAGAGACCCAGTACTTC. Using reference TRBV5-1 and TRBJ2-5 for the parts outside the CDR3, the full variable domain is KAGVTQTPRYLIKTRGQQVTLSCSPISGHRSVSWYQQTPGQGLQFLFEYFSETQRNKGNFPGRFSGRQFSNSRSEMNVSTLELGDSALYLCASSLERAQGRGETQYFGPGTRLLVL.

In its sample, this clone was seen once. CDR3 protein: CASRWDSGEKLFF. CDR3 in DNA: TGTGCCAGCCGGTGGGACAGCGGGGAAAAACTGTTTTTT. The genes are TRBV25-1 and TRBJ1-4; 7 bases map to TRBD1. Germline trimming cut 8 bases from V and 8 bases from J; bases unmatched to any gene: 8. The CDR3 sequence is 13 residues long. CDR1 is MGHDK, CDR2 SYGVNS, per germline.

In DNA, the CDR3 is TGTGCCTGGGGGGGACTAGCGGGCCGTTTTGAGCAGTTCTTC. Translating gives CAWGGLAGRFEQFF. This chain connects TRBV30 to TRBJ2-1; 12 bases match TRBD2. The CDR3 is made up of 14 amino acids. The V gene end was trimmed by 5 bases and the J gene end by 9 bases; junction bases not matched to a gene: 8. CDR1 is GTSNPN and CDR2 is SVGIG in the germline V gene (reference sequence).

The chain combines TRBV9 with TRBJ2-3, with 12 bases identical to TRBD2. Germline CDR1 is SGDLS and CDR2 is YYNGEE. The length of the CDR3 is 18 residues. The V gene end was trimmed by 0 bases and the J gene end by 5 bases; junction bases not matched to a gene: 10. Here the CDR3 DNA reads TGTGCCAGCAGCGTAGCTGTGTCTAGCGGGGGGGCCTTAGATACGCAGTATTTT. It encodes CASSVAVSSGGALDTQYF.

The chain is built from TRBV5-1 and TRBJ1-1, with D hard to call. Germline CDR1 reads SGHRS; CDR2 reads YFSETQ. V lost 0 bases to trimming and J lost 3 bases, with 9 bases between them. This CDR3 has 14 residues. CDR3 residues: CASSLEGRDTEAFF. In DNA, the CDR3 is TGCGCCAGCAGCTTGGAAGGGAGAGACACTGAAGCTTTCTTT.

This clone showed up just a few times. V and J are TRBV27 and TRBJ2-1, with TRBD2 identical over 9 bases. Trimming took 5 bases from V and 15 from J; bases not matched to a gene: 5. CDR1 MNHEY and CDR2 SMNVEV come from the germline V gene (reference sequence). There are 11 residues in the CDR3. CDR3 protein: CASSRGLAAFF. The CDR3 coding sequence is TGTGCCAGCAGTAGGGGACTAGCCGCGTTCTTC.